The clone carrying this TCR beta chain has at least ten counts. Its matching antigen is unknown. Germline CDR1 is SGHRS and CDR2 is YFSETQ. J was trimmed by 1 base and V by 5 bases; bases with no gene match: 6. The CDR3 is 14 amino acids. Unique molecular identifiers had been added to the TCR beta cDNA libraries. There were roughly 0.95 to 11 million T cells, and about 540,000 cDNA molecules came from them. TCRdb re-analysed the PCR reads in MiXCR, keeping a single row per CDR3 protein. In the table there are roughly 200,000 distinct CDR3 sequences, 29% of which are singletons. The data were taken from a study of post-analysis software for immune sequencing data. Study-wide context: The disease courses covered relapsing-remitting, secondary progressive and progressive-relapsing multiple sclerosis.

Study results and limitations: When patients were compared with controls, five TRBV segments were more frequent, TRBV5-6, TRBV5-1 and TRBV20-1 among them. Analysis by F measure revealed that same-batch samples clustered strongly together. When compared against controls, multiple sclerosis patients showed significantly lower normalized Chao1 diversity.

The origin of this receptor is a girl under 18 with multiple sclerosis. The chain uses TRBV5-1 and TRBJ2-7; 7 nucleotides agree with TRBD2. The material sequenced was blood. The CDR3 region is CASSIQGGSYEQYF. CDR3 sequence (DNA): TGCGCCAGCAGTATCCAGGGAGGGTCCTACGAGCAGTACTTC.